This T cell receptor beta chain emerged from a study of OX40 agonist ivuxolimab in advanced cancers. Measured with immunoSEQ multiplex PCR; TCRdb has only the in-frame clones, and not every one. The table includes 83,000 or so clones, 65% to 90% detected once. The specimen comprised CD4+ or CD8+ T cells sorted from blood, sampled in a trial of the OX40 agonist ivuxolimab. The receptor comes from an adult with an advanced solid tumor such as melanoma, head and neck, liver or kidney cancer.

Here the CDR3 reads CASSPPLGEQFF. The DNA for the CDR3 is TGTGCCAGCTCACCACCGTTGGGTGAGCAGTTCTTC. The rearrangement links TRBV18 to TRBJ2-1; D uncertain. The V end lost 0 bases, the J end lost 9 bases, and 6 bases lay between the germline ends. The CDR3 runs to 12 residues. CDR1 is KGHSH and CDR2 is LQKENI in the germline V gene.